These 28 T cell receptor beta chains were sequenced from one sample in a study of T cell clonality in common variable immunodeficiency. The method was immunoSEQ multiplex PCR; TCRdb's version includes in-frame clones alone and lacks a portion of them. The data list about 35,000 clones, none observed once; 9.5% falls to the top ten. Sequencing was performed on peripheral blood mononuclear cells. Source of these receptors: a person aged 18-69 years in good health.

In its sample, this clone was seen many times. The read is 3 residues too short to cover the CDR3 end, so that end is filled in from the germline J gene. V usage is TRBV19 and J usage is TRBJ1-5; D is ambiguous. The CDR3 totals 14 residues. Looked up from germline, CDR1 is LNHDA and CDR2 is SQIVND (reference sequence). V was cut by 4 bases and J by 1 base, with 8 bases left in between. Partial CDR3 DNA: TGTGCCAGTAGTAGTGAGAGGAGCAATCAGCCC. The encoded protein is CASSSERSNQP. The whole CDR3 is CASSSERSNQPQHF.

This clone appeared many times. The read gets to within 3 residues of the CDR3 end, and the germline J gene fills in the rest. The V and J genes are TRBV30 and TRBJ2-2; a weak D match, TRBD1 (5 bases). In germline, CDR1 is GTSNPN, CDR2 SVGIG (reference sequence). The CDR3 runs to 13 residues. This CDR3 is CAWSRSGANVLFF. The CDR3 bases that were read are TGTGCCTGGAGTCGATCTGGGGCCAACGTG.

This clone was found many times. Sequencing ends 3 residues short of the CDR3 end; the germline J gene provides the rest. This chain joins TRBV2 and TRBJ2-7, with unresolved D. V was shortened by 4 bases and J by 0 bases, with 10 bases between the two germline ends. CDR1 and CDR2 (germline): SNHLY, FYNNEI. CDR3 length equals 14 residues. The chain's CDR3 is CASSAQSNSYEQYF. The part of the CDR3 DNA that was read is TGTGCCAGCAGTGCACAGTCTAACTCCTACGAG. Filled out from reference TRBV2 and TRBJ2-7, the complete variable domain reads EPEVTQTPSHQVTQMGQEVILRCVPISNHLYFYWYRQILGQKVEFLVSFYNNEISEKSEIFDDQFSVERPDGSNFTLKIRSTKLEDSAMYFCASSAQSNSYEQYFGPGTRLTVT.

This clone was picked up many times. The read stops 3 residues short of the end of the CDR3; the missing end is completed from the germline J gene. The J gene is TRBJ2-1, the V gene TRBV9, with 11 nucleotides matching TRBD2. V lost 7 bases to trimming and J lost 8 bases; unmatched junction nucleotides: 14. Germline CDR1 and CDR2: SGDLS and YYNGEE. This CDR3 has 16 residues. Here the CDR3 reads CASSKAASGGLDEQFF. The sequenced CDR3 bases are TGTGCCAGCTCCAAGGCGGCTAGCGGGGGGTTGGATGAG.

This clone came up a few times. Read coverage stops 3 residues before the CDR3 terminus; the germline J gene supplies the remainder. This chain connects TRBV30 to TRBJ1-5; 7 nucleotides match TRBD1. The CDR3 length is 13 residues. Germline values: CDR1 GTSNPN, CDR2 SVGIG (reference sequence). V was pared by 5 bases and J by 0 bases, with 1 base of the junction left unmatched. The sequenced part of the CDR3 DNA is TGTGCCTGGGGGACAGATAGCAATCAGCCC. Amino acid sequence: CAWGTDSNQP. The entire CDR3 sequence reads CAWGTDSNQPQHF.

This clone has just a few counts. Relative to the germline gene, one junction end is altered; a read error may explain this. Read coverage stops 3 residues before the CDR3 terminus; the germline J gene supplies the remainder. Other DNA sequences of this sample code for an identical CDR3. The gene calls are TRBV20-1 and TRBJ1-1; tentative D call: TRBD1 (6 bases). Germline V CDR1 and CDR2: DFQATT, SNEGSKA (reference sequence). CDR3 length: 16 residues. CDR3 loop: CSARVYSGHGATEAFF. Incomplete CDR3 DNA: TGCAGCGCTAGAGTATACTCGGGACATGGGGCCACTGAA.

Only a few counts were recorded for this clone. The CDR3 end lies 3 residues beyond the end of the read and is filled in from the germline J gene. The chain employs TRBV10-2 and TRBJ2-7, with a possible D match to TRBD2 (6 bases). Germline values: CDR1 WSHSY, CDR2 SAAADI. Trimming stripped 5 bases from V and 0 bases from J, with 17 bases between. CDR3 length: 16 amino acids. Here the CDR3 reads CASSSRGGASSYEQYF. The DNA read from the CDR3 is TGCGCCAGCAGTTCTCGAGGCGGGGCTAGCTCCTACGAG.

This clone has a handful of counts. CDR3 region: CASRTRGLYGYTF. CDR3 bases read: TGTGCCAGTAGGACCAGGGGCCTCTATGGC. The chain couples TRBV19 to TRBJ1-2, with a tentative D call TRBD1 (6 bases). Read coverage stops 3 residues before the CDR3 terminus; the germline J gene supplies the remainder. CDR1 LNHDA and CDR2 SQIVND come from the germline V gene (reference sequence). The CDR3 contains 13 residues. V lost 6 bases and J lost 4, with 12 bases in between.

In its sample, this clone was seen many times. The sequenced fragment ends 3 residues before the CDR3 boundary, so the rest is inferred from the germline J gene. V is TRBV6-2 or TRBV6-3 and J is TRBJ2-2, with a weak D call TRBD2 (6 bases). The CDR3 is 13 residues long. The V end was cut by 8 bases, the J end by 4 bases, with 11 bases between. Germline assignment: CDR1 MNHEY and CDR2 SVGEGT. CDR3 bases read: TGTGCCAGCTACAGGAGGGGCACCGGGGAG. Protein sequence: CASYRRGTGE. The entire CDR3 protein is CASYRRGTGELFF.

In this sample, this clone turned up many times. The read falls 3 residues short of the CDR3 end, and the missing part is taken from the germline J gene. V and J are TRBV11-3 and TRBJ2-2; D is perhaps TRBD2 (6 bases). V lost 5 bases to trimming and J lost 4 bases, with 8 bases between them. CDR3 length equals 13 residues. The V gene's germline CDR1 is SGHNT and CDR2 YENEEA. The CDR3 bases that were read are TGTGCCAGCAGCCACGGGGGCACCGGGGAG. It specifies CASSHGGTGE. The entire CDR3 reads CASSHGGTGELFF.

This clone was seen ten or more times. The CDR3 extends 3 residues past the end of the read, so its final part is completed from the germline J gene. The chain links TRBV18 to TRBJ1-1, with D possibly matching TRBD1 (6 bases). V was trimmed by 0 bases and J by 2 bases, leaving 13 bases between them. CDR1 is KGHSH, CDR2 LQKENI, per germline. This CDR3 region has 16 residues. CDR3 amino acids: CASSPPTGTSNTEAFF. Incomplete CDR3 DNA: TGTGCCAGCTCACCACCGACCGGGACAAGTAACACTGAA.

There are many counts of this clone. The read terminates 3 residues before the CDR3 end, so the remaining end is supplied by the germline J gene. V gene TRBV28 combines with J gene TRBJ2-7, with 8 bases lining up with TRBD2. Germline CDR1 is MDHEN and CDR2 is SYDVKM. V shed 6 bases, J shed 3 bases, and the junction held 4 bases outside the gene matches. CDR3 length: 13 amino acids. The DNA read from the CDR3 is TGTGCCAGCAGATCCGGGACTAGCTACGAG. Its translation: CASRSGTSYE. The CDR3 in its entirety is CASRSGTSYEQYF.

Ten or more counts support this clone. From the germline J gene comes the end of the CDR3, since the read stops 3 residues before it. The chain links TRBV12-3 or TRBV12-4 to TRBJ2-7; TRBD1 matches 7 bases. J gave up 2 bases and V 6 bases, and 4 bases lay outside the gene matches. The CDR3 is 13 residues long. CDR3 DNA, as far as it was read: TGTGCCAGCAGCCCTACAGGGGCCTACGAG. Translating it yields CASSPTGAYE. The whole CDR3 reads CASSPTGAYEQYF.

This clone was found many times. The missing CDR3 end, 3 residues past where the read stops, is filled in from the germline J gene. This chain connects TRBV5-4 to TRBJ2-3; D is ambiguous. Germline loops: CDR1 SGHNT, CDR2 YYREEE (reference sequence). CDR3 length equals 11 residues. CDR3 region: CASSSKETQYF. The sequenced part of the CDR3 DNA is TGTGCCAGCAGCAGCAAAGAGACG.

This clone appeared a few times. The observed sequence ends 3 residues before the CDR3 terminus, with the missing tail filled in from the germline J gene. This sequence joins TRBV7-6 and TRBJ1-2; the match to TRBD1 covers 7 bases. CDR1 and CDR2 (germline): SGHVS, FNYEAQ. This CDR3 has 12 amino acids. The sequenced part of the CDR3 DNA is TGTGCCAGCAGCGAGACAGGGAAAGAC. Its protein product is CASSETGKD. Given in full, the CDR3 is CASSETGKDYTF.

This clone came up many times. The CDR3 bases that were read are TGTGCCAGTAGTATGTGGGGACAGGAGAATCAGCCC. This codes for CASSMWGQENQP. The entire CDR3 is CASSMWGQENQPQHF. The chain recombines TRBV19 with TRBJ1-5; 8 positions match TRBD1. The CDR3 goes on 3 residues after the read ends, and that part is filled in from the germline J gene. V shed 3 bases, J shed 4 bases, and the junction held 5 bases outside the gene matches. This CDR3 has 15 residues. Germline-derived CDR1 and CDR2 are LNHDA and SQIVND (reference sequence).

This clone was detected many times. The DNA ends 3 residues before the CDR3 does, and the rest of the CDR3 is filled in from the germline J gene. This sequence joins TRBV30 and TRBJ2-5; D not resolved. Germline V lookup: CDR1 GTSNPN, CDR2 SVGIG (reference sequence). The CDR3 covers 16 residues. V shed 2 bases and J shed 2 bases, with 18 bases lying between them. CDR3 residues: CAWSSPGGPLQETQYF. The DNA read from the CDR3 is TGTGCCTGGAGTTCCCCCGGCGGCCCCTTACAAGAGACC.

Remarks on this clone: Since a much larger clone is just one base distant, this may be a read error. The CDR3 end falls 3 residues outside the read, so it is completed with the germline J gene. The chain recombines TRBV6-2 or TRBV6-3 with TRBJ1-5; 7 bases are shared with TRBD1. Trimming cost V 11 bases and J 4 bases; bases outside gene matches: 11. The CDR3 length is 14 residues. CDR1 is MNHEY and CDR2 is SVGEGT in the germline V gene. This CDR3 is CACRALQGNQPQHF. The part of the CDR3 DNA that was read is TGTGCCTGCCGGGCCTTACAGGGGAATCAGCCC.

This clone was found many times. The read ends 3 residues before the CDR3 terminus; that terminus is restored from the germline J gene. The V call is TRBV7-3, the J call TRBJ2-3; 11 bases align to TRBD2. The germline V gene encodes CDR1 SGHTA and CDR2 FQGTGA. There are 15 residues in the CDR3. V trimming: 4 bases; J trimming: 4 bases; junction bases outside the gene matches: 4. The DNA read from the CDR3 is TGTGCCAGCAGCTCACTAGCGGGAGAGTCAGATACG. Amino acid sequence: CASSSLAGESDT. Given in full, the CDR3 is CASSSLAGESDTQYF.

This clone has a count of ten or more. Coverage ceases 3 residues before the CDR3 finishes, and the germline J gene fills in the end. The chain joins TRBV2 to TRBJ2-7; D uncertain. Germline V CDR1 and CDR2: SNHLY, FYNNEI. The CDR3 extends over 13 amino acids. CDR3 DNA (partial): TGTGCAACCTACTCGCAGGAAACCTACGAG. Encoded protein: CATYSQETYE. In full, the CDR3 reads CATYSQETYEQYF.

This clone occurred many times. With the read ending 3 residues before the CDR3 end, the germline J gene is used to fill in that end. The chain has TRBV20-1 and TRBJ1-2, with TRBD1 as a possible D gene (5 bases). V lost 4 bases and J lost 4, with 13 bases in between. CDR1 is DFQATT and CDR2 is SNEGSKA in the germline V gene (reference sequence). This CDR3 spans 13 amino acids. CDR3 residues: CSATMGGVYGYTF. CDR3 DNA (partial): TGCAGTGCTACGATGGGAGGGGTCTATGGC.

This clone has ten or more counts. The read finishes 3 residues shy of the CDR3 end, and the germline J gene is used to complete it. The chain couples TRBV7-2 to TRBJ2-1, with D possibly TRBD2 on 6 matching bases. From germline, CDR1 is SGHTA and CDR2 FQGNSA. The CDR3 length is 14 residues. The ends were cut back, 5 bases at V and 9 bases at J, with 17 bases in the middle. Partial CDR3 DNA: TGTGCCAGCAGCAGTAGCGGAGGCACGAGTGAG. Translating gives CASSSSGGTSE. The full-length CDR3 reads as CASSSSGGTSEQFF.

This clone was recorded at least ten times. The read halts 3 residues ahead of the CDR3 end, with the missing end drawn from the germline J gene. This rearrangement joins TRBV2 to TRBJ2-1; no clear D gene. Trimming took off 8 bases at V and 0 bases at J, with 5 bases between the two ends. This CDR3 spans 12 amino acids. Germline values: CDR1 SNHLY, CDR2 FYNNEI. Partial CDR3 DNA: TGTGCCAGCGAGCCCTCCTACAATGAG. It codes for CASEPSYNE. The whole CDR3 is CASEPSYNEQFF.

This clone was found many times. The read finishes 3 residues shy of the CDR3 end, and the germline J gene is used to complete it. This chain uses TRBV30 with TRBJ2-5; D unclear. Germline V CDR1 and CDR2: GTSNPN, SVGIG (reference sequence). CDR3 size: 10 residues. V was trimmed by 1 base and J by 7 bases, leaving 4 bases between them. The chain's CDR3 is CAWSGGTQYF. CDR3 bases read: TGTGCCTGGAGTGGAGGGACC.

This clone was detected many times. The CDR3 goes on 3 residues after the read ends, and that part is filled in from the germline J gene. V usage is TRBV5-1 and J usage is TRBJ2-5; D may be TRBD1 or TRBD2 (5 bases each). The V end lost 4 bases, the J end lost 4 bases, and 17 bases lay between the germline ends. CDR3 length equals 15 residues. Per germline, CDR1 SGHRS and CDR2 YFSETQ. The sequenced part of the CDR3 DNA is TGCGCCAGCAGCGCCCTCGAGGGGATAGCAGAGACC. As protein: CASSALEGIAET. The whole CDR3 sequence is CASSALEGIAETQYF.

This clone was seen more than once but under ten times. The read gets to within 3 residues of the CDR3 end, and the germline J gene fills in the rest. The sample holds other DNA sequences that translate to the same CDR3. This chain uses TRBV19 with TRBJ1-2; tentative D call: TRBD1 (5 bases). Germline assignment: CDR1 LNHDA and CDR2 SQIVND (reference sequence). This CDR3 has 15 amino acids. The covered CDR3 bases are TGTGCCAGTAGTATAGTCGACAGCGAAACCTACGAC. It encodes CASSIVDSETYD. In full, the CDR3 is CASSIVDSETYDYTF.

This clone has more than one count but fewer than ten. The part of the CDR3 DNA that was read is TGCAGTGCCCCGGACCTAGCGGCTCATAGCTCCTACAATGAG. Its protein is CSAPDLAAHSSYNE. The full-length CDR3 reads as CSAPDLAAHSSYNEQFF. The genes are TRBV20-1 and TRBJ2-1, with 7 nucleotides matching TRBD2. Read sequence stops 3 residues before the CDR3 end, and the germline J gene provides the missing end. The junction had 14 bases not matched to a gene; V was cut back by 6 bases and J by 0 bases. Germline loops: CDR1 DFQATT, CDR2 SNEGSKA (reference sequence). CDR3 length: 17 residues.

This clone was recorded at least ten times. The CDR3 extends 3 residues past the end of the read, so its final part is completed from the germline J gene. The chain is built from TRBV5-1 and TRBJ1-1, with 8 bases aligning to TRBD1. V lost 4 bases, J lost 4 bases, and 15 bases stayed unmatched. CDR1 and CDR2 (germline): SGHRS, YFSETQ. This CDR3 has 17 residues. Incomplete CDR3 DNA: TGCGCCAGCAGCCCCAGGGGGCGAAGAGATGATAGCACTGAA. Protein: CASSPRGRRDDSTE. The full CDR3 protein reads CASSPRGRRDDSTEAFF.